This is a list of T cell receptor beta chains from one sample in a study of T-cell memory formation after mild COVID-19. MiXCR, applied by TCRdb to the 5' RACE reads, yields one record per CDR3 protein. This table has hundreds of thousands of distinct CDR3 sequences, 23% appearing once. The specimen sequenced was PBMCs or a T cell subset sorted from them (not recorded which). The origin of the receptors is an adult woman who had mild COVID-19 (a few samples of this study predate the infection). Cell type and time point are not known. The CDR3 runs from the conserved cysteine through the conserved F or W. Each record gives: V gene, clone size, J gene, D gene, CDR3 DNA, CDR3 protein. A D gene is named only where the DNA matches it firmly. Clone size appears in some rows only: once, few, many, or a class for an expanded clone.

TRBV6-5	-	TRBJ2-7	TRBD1	TGTGCCAGCAGTTACTCCGGGACAGCTACCTACGAGCAGTACTTC	CASSYSGTATYEQYF
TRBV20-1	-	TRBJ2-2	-	TGCAGTGCTAGCCCAGGGAAAGGGAACGGGGAGCTGTTTTTT	CSASPGKGNGELFF
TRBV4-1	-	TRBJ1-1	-	TGCGCCAGCAGCCAAGATAAGTGGGGAACTGAAGCTTTCTTT	CASSQDKWGTEAFF
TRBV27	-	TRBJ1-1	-	TGTGCCAGCAGTGCGGGACAAACCACTGAAGCTTTCTTT	CASSAGQTTEAFF
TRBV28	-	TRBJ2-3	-	TGTGCCAGCAGAAGGGACCATCCCACAGATACGCAGTATTTT	CASRRDHPTDTQYF
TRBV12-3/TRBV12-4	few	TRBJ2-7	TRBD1	TGTGCCAGCAGAGGGACAGCCTCCTACGAGCAGTACTTC	CASRGTASYEQYF
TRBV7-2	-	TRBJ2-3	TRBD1	TGTGCCAGCAGTCCTCGTACAGGGGGCCGCACAGATACGCAGTATTTT	CASSPRTGGRTDTQYF
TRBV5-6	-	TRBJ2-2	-	TGTGCCAGCAGCTTGTGGTTAGCGACGAACACCGGGGAGCTGTTTTTT	CASSLWLATNTGELFF
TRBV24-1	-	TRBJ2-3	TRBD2	TGTGCCACCAGTGACTTAGCGGGGGCCCTCACAGATACGCAGTATTTT	CATSDLAGALTDTQYF
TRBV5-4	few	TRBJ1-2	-	TGTGCCAGCAGCTTCTCAGGCCCCTATTATGGCTACACCTTC	CASSFSGPYYGYTF
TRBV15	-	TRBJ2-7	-	TGTGCCACCAGCAGAACCAGGACGACCTACGAGCAGTACTTC	CATSRTRTTYEQYF
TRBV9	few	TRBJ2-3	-	TGTGCCAGCAGCGCGGGAGCAACCACAGATACGCAGTATTTT	CASSAGATTDTQYF
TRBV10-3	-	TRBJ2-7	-	TGTGCCATCAGTGTCCAGGGCCCACAAGCTTCCTACGAGCAGTACTTC	CAISVQGPQASYEQYF
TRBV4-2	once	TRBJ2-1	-	TGTGCCAGCAGCCAAGACCGGGGATCCCCCTGGGAGCAGTTCTTC	CASSQDRGSPWEQFF
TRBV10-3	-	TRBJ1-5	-	TGTGCCAGTTCAACGCAGGGGCTGGGGGATCAGCCCCAGCATTTT	CASSTQGLGDQPQHF
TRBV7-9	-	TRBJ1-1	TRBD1	TGTGCCAGCAGCTTACCAGGGGGCAGTCACACTGAAGCTTTCTTT	CASSLPGGSHTEAFF
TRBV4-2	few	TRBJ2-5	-	TGTGCCAGCAGCCAAGAGTTCCGGGGGGCCGGGGAGACCCAGTACTTC	CASSQEFRGAGETQYF
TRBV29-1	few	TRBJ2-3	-	TGCAGCGTTGAATGGAGGGTCGGGGGTACGCAGTATTTT	CSVEWRVGGTQYF
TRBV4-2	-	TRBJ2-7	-	TGTGCCAGCAGCAGGGACGCCCCCTACGAGCAGTACTTC	CASSRDAPYEQYF
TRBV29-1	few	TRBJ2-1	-	TGCAGCGTGGGGTGGTGGGGCTCCTACAATGAGCAGTTCTTC	CSVGWWGSYNEQFF
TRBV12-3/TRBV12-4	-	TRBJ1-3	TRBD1	TGTGCCAGCAGTCATCCGGGACAGTGGACGCGGAACACCATATATTTT	CASSHPGQWTRNTIYF